Listed below are T cell receptor beta chains from one sample, sequenced in a study of control samples from healthy donors and cancer patients. Only in-frame clones appear in the TCRdb table, and some are missing; sequencing was by immunoSEQ multiplex PCR. The data contain about 94,000 clones, roughly nine tenths of them singletons. Sequencing was performed on blood. The receptors shown here come from a woman in her late teens or twenties in good health. Each CDR3 is given with its conserved first and last residue. The order of the fields is D gene, V gene, J gene, clone size, CDR3 DNA, CDR3 protein. The D gene is left open where the match is weak. Not all rows give a size; the values are once, few, many and, for expanded clones, a class.

D: -
V: TRBV27
J: TRBJ2-3
size: -
DNA: TGTGCCAGCAGTTTTCGAGTGAGCACAGATACGCAGTATTTT
CDR3: CASSFRVSTDTQYF

D: -
V: TRBV21-1
J: TRBJ1-2
size: -
DNA: TGTGCCAGCAGCAAAGGTAGTTCAAGCGGGGCCAGACTCCGAGCTAACTATGGCTACACCTTC
CDR3: CASSKGSSSGARLRANYGYTF

D: -
V: TRBV7-9
J: TRBJ2-3
size: -
DNA: TGTGCCAGCTTGGGGAGACAGGTCCCAGATACGCAGTATTTT
CDR3: CASLGRQVPDTQYF

D: -
V: TRBV6-6
J: TRBJ1-1
size: -
DNA: TGTGCCAGCAGTTACCTTGGAGGGGGAAGAACTGAAGCTTTCTTT
CDR3: CASSYLGGGRTEAFF

D: TRBD1
V: TRBV10-3
J: TRBJ2-2
size: -
DNA: TGTGCCATCAGTGAACAGGGGGTTCATATTGCCGGGGAGCTGTTTTTT
CDR3: CAISEQGVHIAGELFF

D: -
V: TRBV18
J: TRBJ1-1
size: -
DNA: TGTGCCAGCTCACCGTCATTGAACACTGAAGCTTTCTTT
CDR3: CASSPSLNTEAFF

D: -
V: TRBV14
J: TRBJ2-1
size: -
DNA: TGTGCCAGCAGCTTCGGACGTTATGAGCAGTTCTTC
CDR3: CASSFGRYEQFF

D: -
V: TRBV5-1
J: TRBJ2-1
size: -
DNA: TGCGCCAGCAGCTTGAGGTCCGCCGTACGATCGGACAATGAGCAGTTCTTC
CDR3: CASSLRSAVRSDNEQFF

D: -
V: TRBV6-6
J: TRBJ1-4
size: -
DNA: TGTGCCAGCAGGCCCGGGGGCTCTAATGAAAAACTGTTTTTT
CDR3: CASRPGGSNEKLFF

D: TRBD1
V: TRBV4-1
J: TRBJ1-2
size: -
DNA: TGCGCCAGCAGCCAAGATGGACAGGGATACTATGGCTACACCTTC
CDR3: CASSQDGQGYYGYTF

D: TRBD2
V: TRBV6-4
J: TRBJ2-3
size: few
DNA: TGTGCCAGCAGTTTTGTAGCGGGGCTAGCGACAGATACGCAGTATTTT
CDR3: CASSFVAGLATDTQYF

D: -
V: TRBV6-1
J: TRBJ1-2
size: -
DNA: TGTGCCAGCAGTGAAGAGGTAGGACTTGGCTATGGCTACACCTTC
CDR3: CASSEEVGLGYGYTF

D: -
V: TRBV19
J: TRBJ1-4
size: -
DNA: TGTGCCAGTAGTAACGCGGCAGGGCGGGGTTCTGCCGGTGGAAATGAAAAACTGTTTTTT
CDR3: CASSNAAGRGSAGGNEKLFF

D: -
V: TRBV4-2
J: TRBJ2-6
size: -
DNA: TGTGCCAGCAGCCAGGGGTCCTTAGCCTCTGGGGCCAACGTCCTGACTTTC
CDR3: CASSQGSLASGANVLTF

D: -
V: TRBV11-2
J: TRBJ2-3
size: -
DNA: TGTGCCAGCAGCTTAGGGAATATGCGCACAGATACGCAGTATTTT
CDR3: CASSLGNMRTDTQYF

D: -
V: TRBV6-1
J: TRBJ1-2
size: -
DNA: TGTGCCAGCAGTGAAAGGCCCCCCGGGGAGTGGAGGTATGGCTACACCTTC
CDR3: CASSERPPGEWRYGYTF

D: TRBD1
V: TRBV4-1
J: TRBJ1-2
size: -
DNA: TGCGCCAGCAGACGACCGGGACAGGGGGTGGATGGCTACACCTTC
CDR3: CASRRPGQGVDGYTF

D: -
V: TRBV18
J: TRBJ1-5
size: -
DNA: TGTGCCAGCTCTCTCTTCAACGGACAGCCCCAGCATTTT
CDR3: CASSLFNGQPQHF

D: -
V: TRBV14
J: TRBJ2-3
size: -
DNA: TGTGCCAGCAGCGTAGCCTGGAGTACTAGCACAGATACGCAGTATTTT
CDR3: CASSVAWSTSTDTQYF

D: -
V: TRBV12-5
J: TRBJ1-4
size: once
DNA: TGTGCTAGTGGTTTGGTCAATGAAAAACTGTTTTTT
CDR3: CASGLVNEKLFF

D: TRBD1
V: TRBV7-2
J: TRBJ2-7
size: few
DNA: TGTGCCAGCAGCTTCACAGGGGGCTCCTACGAGCAGTACTTC
CDR3: CASSFTGGSYEQYF

D: -
V: TRBV27
J: TRBJ1-2
size: -
DNA: TGTGCCAGCACTACTCAACAGGGAGACTATGGCTACACCTTC
CDR3: CASTTQQGDYGYTF

D: -
V: TRBV23-1
J: TRBJ1-1
size: -
DNA: TGCGCCAGCAGTCATGAACTAGGGCACCCGAACACTGAAGCTTTCTTT
CDR3: CASSHELGHPNTEAFF

D: -
V: TRBV12-5
J: TRBJ1-1
size: -
DNA: TGTGCTAGTGGCTCGACAGTCGGAAGGGACACTGAAGCTTTCTTT
CDR3: CASGSTVGRDTEAFF

D: -
V: TRBV9
J: TRBJ2-5
size: -
DNA: TGTGCCAGCAGCGTACGCACAGGGCAAGAGACCCAGTACTTC
CDR3: CASSVRTGQETQYF

D: TRBD1
V: TRBV24-1
J: TRBJ1-2
size: -
DNA: TGTGCCACCAGCCGGGACAGCCCTTATGAGGGCTACACCTTC
CDR3: CATSRDSPYEGYTF

D: TRBD1
V: TRBV5-4
J: TRBJ1-2
size: -
DNA: TGTGCCAGCAGCTGGACAGGGGGTTATGGCTACACCTTC
CDR3: CASSWTGGYGYTF

D: -
V: TRBV11-2
J: TRBJ1-2
size: -
DNA: TGTGCCAGCAGCCTCGGGACCCAGAGGGTGGTCTATGGCTACACCTTC
CDR3: CASSLGTQRVVYGYTF

D: -
V: TRBV5-1
J: TRBJ2-7
size: -
DNA: TGCGCCAGCAGCTTGGGCGGGGATTCCTACGAGCAGTACTTC
CDR3: CASSLGGDSYEQYF

D: -
V: TRBV5-1
J: TRBJ1-6
size: -
DNA: TGCGCCAGCAGCTTGTCAGGGGTAGGAGAGTCACCCCTCCACTTT
CDR3: CASSLSGVGESPLHF

D: TRBD1
V: TRBV27
J: TRBJ2-1
size: -
DNA: TGTGCCAGCAGTTCCCCTCGGACAGGCCGGGGTTTGTACAATGAGCAGTTCTTC
CDR3: CASSSPRTGRGLYNEQFF

D: -
V: TRBV13
J: TRBJ1-3
size: -
DNA: TGTGCCAGCAGCTTTCAGGGTACTGGAAACACCATATATTTT
CDR3: CASSFQGTGNTIYF

D: -
V: TRBV7-3
J: TRBJ2-1
size: once
DNA: TGTGCCAGCAGCTTACCGGGGGCCTACAATGAGCAGTTCTTC
CDR3: CASSLPGAYNEQFF

D: TRBD2
V: TRBV9
J: TRBJ2-7
size: -
DNA: TGTGCCAGCAGCTTATCCGGGACTAGCAACGAGCAGTACTTC
CDR3: CASSLSGTSNEQYF

D: -
V: TRBV5-5
J: TRBJ1-6
size: once
DNA: TGTGCCAGCAGCCCTGGGCCTATTGGGTTCTATAATTCACCCCTCCACTTT
CDR3: CASSPGPIGFYNSPLHF

D: -
V: TRBV27
J: TRBJ1-1
size: -
DNA: TGTGCCAGCAGTTACCTGCCTATGAACACTGAAGCTTTCTTT
CDR3: CASSYLPMNTEAFF

D: -
V: TRBV29-1
J: TRBJ2-1
size: once
DNA: TGCAGCGTTGTCTCGGGGAGGGGGTACAATGAGCAGTTCTTC
CDR3: CSVVSGRGYNEQFF

D: TRBD2
V: TRBV4-2
J: TRBJ2-1
size: -
DNA: TGTGCCAGCAGCCGCCAGGCTAGCGGGGGGGCCTATGAGCAGTTCTTC
CDR3: CASSRQASGGAYEQFF

D: -
V: TRBV6-5
J: TRBJ1-2
size: -
DNA: TGTGCCAGTGGCCGAGGTCCAGTCTCCTATGGCTACACCTTC
CDR3: CASGRGPVSYGYTF

D: -
V: TRBV10-3
J: TRBJ1-1
size: -
DNA: TGTGCCATCAGTGTGTCGAACACTGAAGCTTTCTTT
CDR3: CAISVSNTEAFF

D: TRBD1
V: TRBV7-2
J: TRBJ2-7
size: -
DNA: TGTGCCAGCAGCTTTCGGACAGGGGAAGGCCACGAGCAGTACTTC
CDR3: CASSFRTGEGHEQYF

D: -
V: TRBV2
J: TRBJ1-2
size: -
DNA: TGTGCCAGCAGTGAAGCAATAGGCTACACCTTC
CDR3: CASSEAIGYTF

D: -
V: TRBV29-1
J: TRBJ1-2
size: -
DNA: TGCAGCGTTGAAAGGGACGCTGGCTACACCTTC
CDR3: CSVERDAGYTF

D: -
V: TRBV3-1/TRBV3-2
J: TRBJ2-3
size: -
DNA: TGTGCCAGCAGCCAAGGGTGGGGTGGCAGACCAGATACGCAGTATTTT
CDR3: CASSQGWGGRPDTQYF

D: -
V: TRBV9
J: TRBJ1-2
size: -
DNA: TGTGCCAGCAGCGTAGCCGCACCTAATCGGAGATATAACTATGGCTACACCTTC
CDR3: CASSVAAPNRRYNYGYTF

D: -
V: TRBV5-1
J: TRBJ2-1
size: once
DNA: TGCGCCAGCAGCAGGGGAGGTGAGCAGTTCTTC
CDR3: CASSRGGEQFF